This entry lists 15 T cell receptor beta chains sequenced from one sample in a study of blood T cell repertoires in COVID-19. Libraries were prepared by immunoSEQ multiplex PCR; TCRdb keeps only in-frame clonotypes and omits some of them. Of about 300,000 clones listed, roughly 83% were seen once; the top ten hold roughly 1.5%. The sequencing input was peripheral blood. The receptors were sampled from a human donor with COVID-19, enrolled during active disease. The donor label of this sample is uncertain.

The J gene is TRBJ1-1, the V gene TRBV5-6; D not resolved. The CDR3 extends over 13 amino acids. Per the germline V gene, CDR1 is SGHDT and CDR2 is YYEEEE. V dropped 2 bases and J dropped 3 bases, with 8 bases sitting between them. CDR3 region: CASSFRPDTEAFF. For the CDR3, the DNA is TGTGCCAGCAGCTTTCGTCCCGACACTGAAGCTTTCTTT.

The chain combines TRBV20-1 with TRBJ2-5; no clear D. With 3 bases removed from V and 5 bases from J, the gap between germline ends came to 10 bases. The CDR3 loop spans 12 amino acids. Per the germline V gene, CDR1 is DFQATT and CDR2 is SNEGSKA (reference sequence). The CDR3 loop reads CSASVSSETQYF. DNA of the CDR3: TGCAGTGCTAGTGTTAGTAGCGAGACCCAGTACTTC.

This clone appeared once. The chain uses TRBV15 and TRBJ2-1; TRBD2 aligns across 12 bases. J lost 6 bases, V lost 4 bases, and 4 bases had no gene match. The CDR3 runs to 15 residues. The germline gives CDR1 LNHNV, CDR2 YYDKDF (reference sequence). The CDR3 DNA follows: TGTGCCACCAGCACCAGACTAGCGGGAGCCAATGAGCAGTTCTTC. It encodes CATSTRLAGANEQFF.

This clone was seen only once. The CDR3 sequence is CASSQDRNSPLHF. The CDR3 coding sequence is TGTGCCAGCAGCCAAGACAGGAATTCACCCCTCCACTTT. V gene TRBV3-1 (or the pseudogene TRBV3-2) combines with J gene TRBJ1-6; D unclear. V was trimmed by 0 bases and J by 7 bases, leaving 4 bases between them. The CDR3 has 13 residues. Germline values: CDR1 LGHDT, CDR2 YNNKEL (reference sequence).

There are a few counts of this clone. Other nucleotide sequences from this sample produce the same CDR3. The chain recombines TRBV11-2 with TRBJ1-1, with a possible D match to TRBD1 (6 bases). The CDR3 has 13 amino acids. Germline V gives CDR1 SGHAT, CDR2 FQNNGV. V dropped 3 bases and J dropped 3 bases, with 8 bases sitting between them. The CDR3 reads CASSLDRDTEAFF. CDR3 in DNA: TGTGCCAGCAGCTTGGACAGAGACACTGAAGCTTTCTTT.

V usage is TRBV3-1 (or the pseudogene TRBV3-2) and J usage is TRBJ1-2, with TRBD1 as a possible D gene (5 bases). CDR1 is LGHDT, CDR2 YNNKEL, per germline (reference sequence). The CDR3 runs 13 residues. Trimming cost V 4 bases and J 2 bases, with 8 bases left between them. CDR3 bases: TGTGCCAGCAGCCCAGGGCCCAACTATGGCTACACCTTC. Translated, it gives CASSPGPNYGYTF.

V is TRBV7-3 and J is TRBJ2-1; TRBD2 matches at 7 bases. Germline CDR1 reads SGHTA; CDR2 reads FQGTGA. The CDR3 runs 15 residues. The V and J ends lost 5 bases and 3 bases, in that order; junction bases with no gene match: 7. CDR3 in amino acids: CASSPRGGSYNEQFF. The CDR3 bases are TGTGCCAGCAGCCCAAGGGGCGGGAGCTACAATGAGCAGTTCTTC.

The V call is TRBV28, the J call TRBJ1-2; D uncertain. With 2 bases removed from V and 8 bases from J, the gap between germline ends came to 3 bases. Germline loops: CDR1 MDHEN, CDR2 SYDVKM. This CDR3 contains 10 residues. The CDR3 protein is CASSLRGYTF. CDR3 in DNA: TGTGCCAGCAGTTTACGGGGCTACACCTTC.

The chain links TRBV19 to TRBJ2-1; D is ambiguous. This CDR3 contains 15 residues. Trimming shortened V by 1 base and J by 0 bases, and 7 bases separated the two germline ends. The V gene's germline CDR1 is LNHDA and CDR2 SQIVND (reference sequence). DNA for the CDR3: TGTGCCAGTAGTATAGGAGTAAACTCCTACAATGAGCAGTTCTTC. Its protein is CASSIGVNSYNEQFF. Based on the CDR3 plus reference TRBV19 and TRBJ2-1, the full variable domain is DGGITQSPKYLFRKEGQNVTLSCEQNLNHDAMYWYRQDPGQGLRLIYYSQIVNDFQKGDIAEGYSVSREKKESFPLTVTSAQKNPTAFYLCASSIGVNSYNEQFFGPGTRLTVL.

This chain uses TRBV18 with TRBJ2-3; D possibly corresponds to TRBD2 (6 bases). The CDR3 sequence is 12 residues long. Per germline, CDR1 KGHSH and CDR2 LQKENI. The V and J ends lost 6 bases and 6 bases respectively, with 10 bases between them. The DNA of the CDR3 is TGTGCCAGCTCCCGTCGGGGGGATACGCAGTATTTT. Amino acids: CASSRRGDTQYF.

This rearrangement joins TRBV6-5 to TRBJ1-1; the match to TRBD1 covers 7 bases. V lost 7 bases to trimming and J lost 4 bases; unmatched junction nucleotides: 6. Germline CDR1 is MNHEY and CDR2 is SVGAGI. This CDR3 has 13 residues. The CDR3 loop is CASTPPGGTEAFF. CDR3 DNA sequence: TGTGCCAGCACCCCTCCAGGGGGCACTGAAGCTTTCTTT.

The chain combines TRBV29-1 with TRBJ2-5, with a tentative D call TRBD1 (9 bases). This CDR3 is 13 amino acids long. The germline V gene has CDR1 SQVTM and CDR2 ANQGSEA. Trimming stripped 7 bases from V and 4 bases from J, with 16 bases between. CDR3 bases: TGCAGCGATAGCGGGACAGGGTCAGAGACCCAGTACTTC. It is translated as CSDSGTGSETQYF.

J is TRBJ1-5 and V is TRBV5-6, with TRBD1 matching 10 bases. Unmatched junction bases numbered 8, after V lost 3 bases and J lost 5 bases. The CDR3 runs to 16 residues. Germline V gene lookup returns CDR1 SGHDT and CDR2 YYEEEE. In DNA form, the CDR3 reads TGTGCCAGCAGCTACGGGACAGGGGACAAGGATCAGCCCCAGCATTTT. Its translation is CASSYGTGDKDQPQHF.

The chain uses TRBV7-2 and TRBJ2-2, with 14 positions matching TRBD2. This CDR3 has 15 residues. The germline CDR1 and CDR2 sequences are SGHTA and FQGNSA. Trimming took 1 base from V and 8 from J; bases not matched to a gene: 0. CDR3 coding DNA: TGTGCCAGCAGCTTAGGACTAGCGGGAGGGGGGGAGCTGTTTTTT. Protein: CASSLGLAGGGELFF.

The CDR3 sequence: CASSLRTSGSNEQFF. The DNA of the CDR3 is TGTGCCAGCAGCCTCCGGACTAGCGGGAGCAATGAGCAGTTCTTC. The chain couples TRBV6-5 to TRBJ2-1; 13 bases agree with TRBD2. CDR3 size: 15 residues. Germline assignment: CDR1 MNHEY and CDR2 SVGAGI. V was pared by 6 bases and J by 6 bases, with 5 bases of the junction left unmatched.